This TCR beta chain was sequenced for a study of T cells in Graves' hyperthyroidism and ophthalmopathy. The source material, RNA transcripts, was used to amplify TCR beta CDR3 regions. First-round RT-PCR targeting the TCR CDR3 was performed with the HTBI primer set. TCRdb redid the calling of the multiplex PCR reads with MiXCR, one entry per CDR3 protein. The sample contains fewer than 300,000 distinct CDR3 sequences, approximately 14% of which appear only once. The CDR3 has 15 amino acids. The V gene's germline CDR1 is MGHRA and CDR2 YSYEKL. V lost 3 bases to trimming and J lost 2 bases; unmatched junction nucleotides: 6. Ten or more counts support this clonotype.

The sample comprised blood. This chain links TRBV4-1 with TRBJ2-7; TRBD1 matches 8 bases. The clonotype originates from a woman between 50 and 59 years old with Graves' hyperthyroidism that later progressed to Graves' ophthalmopathy. Here the CDR3 reads CASSQSDRVPYEQYF. The CDR3, as DNA: TGCGCCAGCAGCCAGTCGGACAGGGTCCCCTACGAGCAGTACTTC.